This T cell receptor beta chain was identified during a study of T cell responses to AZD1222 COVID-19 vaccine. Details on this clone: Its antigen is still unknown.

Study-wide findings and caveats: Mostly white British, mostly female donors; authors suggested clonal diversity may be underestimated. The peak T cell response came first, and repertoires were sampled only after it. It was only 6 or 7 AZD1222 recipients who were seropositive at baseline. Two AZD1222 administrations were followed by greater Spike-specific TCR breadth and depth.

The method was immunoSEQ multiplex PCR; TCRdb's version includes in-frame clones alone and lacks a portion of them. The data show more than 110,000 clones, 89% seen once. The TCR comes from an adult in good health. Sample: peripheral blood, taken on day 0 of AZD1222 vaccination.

The CDR3 DNA is TGTGCCAGCAGCTTAAAAAGGGTGTTCCCCTACGAGCAGTACTTC. It encodes CASSLKRVFPYEQYF. The J gene is TRBJ2-7, the V gene TRBV7-8; D call uncertain. The length of the CDR3 is 15 residues. V was pared by 2 bases and J by 2 bases, with 13 bases between. The germline V gene has CDR1 SGHVS and CDR2 FQNEAQ.